These T cell receptor beta chains were read from a single sample in a study of cytomegalovirus exposure and HLA in healthy donors. Profiled with immunoSEQ multiplex PCR; TCRdb holds only in-frame clones, not every one. The table lists around 100,000 clones, around 68% of them singletons. The sample comprised PBMCs. These receptors all come from a human donor in good health. Each CDR3 is given with its conserved first and last residue. The order of the fields is V gene, J gene, D gene, clone size, CDR3 protein, CDR3 DNA. The D gene is left open where the match is weak. The size of a clone is reported for some rows only, either as once, few or many, or as a class for expanded clones.

>TRBV5-5|TRBJ2-7|-|-
CASSLASGSGEQYF
TGTGCCAGCAGCTTGGCCTCAGGGTCTGGGGAGCAGTACTTC
>TRBV14|TRBJ2-7|TRBD2|few
CASSQDRRGRASFYEQYF
TGTGCCAGCAGCCAAGATCGGCGCGGGAGGGCCTCTTTCTACGAGCAGTACTTC
>TRBV5-6|TRBJ2-5|TRBD2|few
CASSRPSGEGQYF
TGTGCCAGCAGCCGGCCTAGCGGGGAGGGCCAGTACTTC
>TRBV10-2|TRBJ2-1|-|-
CASSISYNEQFF
TGCGCCAGCAGTATTAGCTACAATGAGCAGTTCTTC
>TRBV10-3|TRBJ2-1|TRBD2|-
CATLAGGADREQFF
TGTGCCACCCTAGCGGGAGGCGCAGATCGTGAGCAGTTCTTC
>TRBV4-1|TRBJ2-7|TRBD1|-
CASSLGQGAYEQYF
TGCGCCAGCAGCCTAGGACAGGGCGCCTACGAGCAGTACTTC
>TRBV6-7|TRBJ2-7|TRBD1|-
CATQYRGWSAYEQYF
TGTGCCACCCAATACAGGGGATGGTCAGCCTACGAGCAGTACTTC
>TRBV6-1|TRBJ2-1|-|-
CASITKISGEQFF
TGTGCCAGCATTACAAAGATAAGCGGTGAGCAGTTCTTC
>TRBV5-4|TRBJ2-1|TRBD2|-
CASSYGGLAGGHANEQFF
TGTGCCAGCAGCTACGGGGGTCTAGCGGGAGGGCATGCCAATGAGCAGTTCTTC
>TRBV7-2|TRBJ1-2|-|-
CASSFAPARDNGYTF
TGTGCCAGCAGCTTTGCTCCTGCGCGGGATAATGGCTACACCTTC
>TRBV7-9|TRBJ2-7|-|-
CASGRDILYEQYF
TGTGCCAGCGGACGGGACATCCTCTACGAGCAGTACTTC
>TRBV5-1|TRBJ2-1|-|-
CASSSYNEQFF
TGCGCCAGCAGCTCGTACAATGAGCAGTTCTTC
>TRBV29-1|TRBJ2-3|TRBD2|-
CSVLRLAGVADTQYF
TGCAGCGTTCTCCGGCTAGCGGGAGTGGCAGATACGCAGTATTTT
>TRBV7-9|TRBJ2-2|-|-
CASSLYRVDGELFF
TGTGCCAGCAGCTTATACAGGGTTGACGGGGAGCTGTTTTTT
>TRBV5-1|TRBJ1-5|-|-
CASSLGWGQPQHF
TGCGCCAGCAGCTTAGGGTGGGGCCAGCCCCAGCATTTT
>TRBV5-1|TRBJ1-1|-|-
CASSISPGQNTEAFF
TGCGCCAGCAGCATCTCACCGGGACAGAACACTGAAGCTTTCTTT
>TRBV7-9|TRBJ1-6|-|-
CASSSTGLDSPLHF
TGTGCCAGCAGCTCCACCGGCCTAGATTCACCCCTCCACTTT
>TRBV28|TRBJ2-7|-|-
CASGPSDSSSSYEQYF
TGTGCCAGTGGCCCCTCAGACAGCTCCAGCTCCTACGAGCAGTACTTC
>TRBV19|TRBJ1-1|-|-
CASSIGAPGHRIEAFF
TGTGCCAGTAGTATCGGTGCCCCGGGACATCGAATAGAAGCTTTCTTT
>TRBV7-6|TRBJ2-1|TRBD2|-
CASSLRGGRGNEQFF
TGTGCCAGCAGCCTCCGTGGCGGGAGAGGTAATGAGCAGTTCTTC
>TRBV28|TRBJ1-2|TRBD1|-
CAIEPGDRGGYTF
TGTGCCATAGAACCAGGGGACAGGGGTGGCTACACCTTC
>TRBV2|TRBJ2-1|-|few
CASSKPPPINEQFF
TGTGCCAGCAGCAAGCCCCCTCCTATTAATGAGCAGTTCTTC
>TRBV11-1|TRBJ1-1|-|-
CASSRAGNTAEAFF
TGTGCCAGCAGCAGAGCAGGGAATACGGCTGAAGCTTTCTTT
>TRBV19|TRBJ2-5|-|-
CASSIIGGETQYF
TGTGCCAGTAGTATAATCGGCGGAGAGACCCAGTACTTC
>TRBV7-6|TRBJ2-1|TRBD1|-
CASSPGQGNEQFF
TGTGCCAGCAGCCCAGGACAGGGCAATGAGCAGTTCTTC
>TRBV18|TRBJ1-1|-|-
CASSPSAGDTEAFF
TGTGCCAGCTCACCTTCGGCGGGGGACACTGAAGCTTTCTTT
>TRBV7-9|TRBJ1-1|-|-
CASSFSGTEAFF
TGTGCCAGCAGCTTTTCAGGCACTGAAGCTTTCTTT
>TRBV6-1|TRBJ2-5|TRBD2|-
CASSSRLADGETQYF
TGTGCCAGCAGTAGTCGACTAGCTGATGGAGAGACCCAGTACTTC
>TRBV6-1|TRBJ2-7|TRBD1|-
CASSVTAGTASSYEQYF
TGTGCCAGCAGTGTCACTGCCGGGACAGCTAGCTCCTACGAGCAGTACTTC
>TRBV9|TRBJ1-1|TRBD1|-
CASSVGQGSIRNTEAFF
TGTGCCAGCAGCGTAGGACAGGGGTCCATCCGGAACACTGAAGCTTTCTTT
>TRBV19|TRBJ1-6|-|few
CASSTLGSPLHF
TGTGCCAGTAGTACACTCGGTTCACCCCTCCACTTT
>TRBV13|TRBJ2-1|-|-
CASSLRTDLYNEQFF
TGTGCCAGCAGCCTAAGGACTGATCTTTACAATGAGCAGTTCTTC
>TRBV7-9|TRBJ2-5|-|-
CASSLQQGHETQYF
TGTGCCAGCAGCCTCCAACAGGGTCACGAGACCCAGTACTTC
>TRBV19|TRBJ1-1|TRBD1|-
CASTRDRGNTEAFF
TGTGCCAGTACCCGGGACAGGGGGAACACTGAAGCTTTCTTT
>TRBV30|TRBJ2-3|-|-
CAWWDIRDTQYF
TGTGCCTGGTGGGACATACGAGATACGCAGTATTTT
>TRBV6-6|TRBJ1-1|-|-
CASRPGNTEAFF
TGTGCCAGCAGGCCGGGAAACACTGAAGCTTTCTTT
>TRBV2|TRBJ2-1|TRBD1|-
CASRGTGYEQFF
TGTGCCAGCAGGGGGACAGGGTATGAGCAGTTCTTC
>TRBV5-4|TRBJ2-3|-|-
CASSSRQPSTDTQYF
TGTGCCAGCAGCTCCCGACAGCCTAGCACAGATACGCAGTATTTT
>TRBV2|TRBJ2-5|TRBD2|-
CASSEGALAGVRETQYF
TGTGCCAGCAGTGAAGGGGCGCTAGCGGGAGTTCGGGAGACCCAGTACTTC
>TRBV7-9|TRBJ2-1|TRBD2|-
CASSLGTSGVYNEQFF
TGTGCCAGCAGCTTAGGGACTAGCGGGGTATACAATGAGCAGTTCTTC
>TRBV5-1|TRBJ1-2|-|-
CASSLGNVRSYLSYTF
TGCGCCAGCAGCTTGGGAAACGTCAGATCTTACCTTTCCTACACCTTC
>TRBV11-1|TRBJ2-5|TRBD1|-
CASSRRDSQETQYF
TGTGCCAGCAGCCGTCGGGACAGCCAAGAGACCCAGTACTTC
>TRBV5-4|TRBJ1-1|TRBD1|-
CASSLTGAMNTEAFF
TGTGCCAGCAGTTTAACAGGGGCCATGAACACTGAAGCTTTCTTT
>TRBV19|TRBJ2-3|TRBD2|once
CASSTAANPGGPRDTQYF
TGTGCCAGTAGTACCGCCGCCAACCCGGGAGGGCCGAGAGATACGCAGTATTTT
>TRBV5-8|TRBJ2-1|TRBD1|-
CASSLRGDRVLLTPFF
TGTGCCAGCAGCCTTAGGGGGGACAGGGTTTTGTTAACGCCGTTCTTC
>TRBV2|TRBJ1-1|-|-
CASGKDRLNTEAFF
TGTGCCAGCGGCAAGGACAGATTGAACACTGAAGCTTTCTTT
>TRBV10-3|TRBJ2-1|TRBD2|few
CATKLAGEYNEQFF
TGTGCCACGAAACTAGCGGGAGAGTACAATGAGCAGTTCTTC
>TRBV9|TRBJ2-1|TRBD2|few
CASSVVSGERGEQFF
TGTGCCAGCAGCGTAGTTTCGGGGGAGCGGGGTGAGCAGTTCTTC
>TRBV7-9|TRBJ1-5|-|once
CASSPHNQPQHF
TGTGCCAGCAGTCCCCACAATCAGCCCCAGCATTTT